The clone carrying this TCR beta chain occurred many times. They built TCR cDNA with 5'RACE template switching, a step that put in a universal primer site and UMIs. TCRdb reprocessed the 5' RACE reads via MiXCR and lists one record per CDR3 protein. The repertoire holds about 21,000 distinct CDR3 sequences, with 5.2% as singletons. V dropped 2 bases and J dropped 7 bases, with 13 bases sitting between them. CDR3 length: 14 amino acids. The germline CDR1 and CDR2 sequences are ENHRY and SYGVKD. These data come from a study of T cells after yellow fever vaccination. Turning to the study itself: Tscm, CM, EM and EMRA memory subsets were sorted by CD3, CD45RA, CCR7 and CD95. Study outcomes and limitations: Detection of almost all vaccine-responding clonotypes in sorted memory subsets failed on day 0. Abundant clonotypes from the bulk population could have been carried over as contaminants into FACS-sorted repertoires.

This specimen was PBMCs, either bulk or a sorted T-cell subset (CD4+, CD8+, memory, or dextramer-sorted; not recorded which), taken roughly 46 days after the first yellow fever vaccination. The chain is built from TRBV10-3 and TRBJ2-3; a weak D match, TRBD2 (7 bases). The TCR comes from a man aged 18 to 35 who received the YFV17D yellow fever vaccine. CDR3 protein: CAISERGGVYTQYF. The CDR3, as DNA: TGTGCCATCAGTGAGAGGGGGGGAGTATATACGCAGTATTTT.